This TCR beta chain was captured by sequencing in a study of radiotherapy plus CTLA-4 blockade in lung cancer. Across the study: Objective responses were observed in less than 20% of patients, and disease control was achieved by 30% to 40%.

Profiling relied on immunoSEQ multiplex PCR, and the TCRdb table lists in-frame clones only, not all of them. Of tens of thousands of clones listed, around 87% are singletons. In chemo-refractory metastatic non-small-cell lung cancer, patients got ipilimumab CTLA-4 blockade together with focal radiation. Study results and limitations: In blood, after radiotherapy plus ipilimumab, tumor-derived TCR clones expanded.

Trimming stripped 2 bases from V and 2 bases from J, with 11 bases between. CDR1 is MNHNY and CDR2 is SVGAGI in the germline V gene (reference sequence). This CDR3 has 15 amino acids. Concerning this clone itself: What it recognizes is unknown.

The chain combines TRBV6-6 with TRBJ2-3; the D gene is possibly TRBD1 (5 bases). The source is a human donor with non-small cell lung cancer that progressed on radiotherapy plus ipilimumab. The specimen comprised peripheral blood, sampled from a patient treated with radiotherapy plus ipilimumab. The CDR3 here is CASSYGAGFTDTQYF. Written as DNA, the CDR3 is TGTGCCAGCAGTTACGGAGCAGGGTTCACAGATACGCAGTATTTT.